A single sample is the source of the 24 T cell receptor beta chains below, sequenced in a study of OX40 agonist ivuxolimab in advanced cancers. Libraries were prepared by immunoSEQ multiplex PCR; TCRdb keeps only in-frame clonotypes and omits some of them. The data show some 78,000 clones, 92% seen once. This material consisted of CD4+ or CD8+ T cells sorted from blood, taken in a trial of the OX40 agonist ivuxolimab. These receptors were taken from an adult with an advanced solid tumor such as melanoma, head and neck, liver or kidney cancer.

The chain links TRBV28 to TRBJ2-3; D gene unclear. The CDR3 loop spans 12 amino acids. V dropped 3 bases and J dropped 1 base, with 2 bases sitting between them. Germline lookup yields CDR1 MDHEN and CDR2 SYDVKM. The CDR3 loop is CASSFRTDTQYF. In DNA, the CDR3 is TGTGCCAGCAGTTTTCGCACAGATACGCAGTATTTT.

This CDR3 is CASRPAGSGGNYGYTF. In nucleotides, the CDR3 is TGTGCCAGCAGACCCGCGGGGAGCGGAGGAAACTATGGCTACACCTTC. J is TRBJ1-2 and V is TRBV28; D ambiguous. The CDR3 covers 16 residues. CDR1 is MDHEN and CDR2 is SYDVKM in the germline V gene. V lost 6 bases and J 2 bases, leaving 19 bases between the germline ends.

CDR3 region: CASSPGQGRKAFF. The CDR3 region has the DNA TGTGCCAGCAGCCCCGGCCAGGGGAGAAAAGCTTTCTTT. V gene TRBV7-8 combines with J gene TRBJ1-1, with D perhaps matching TRBD1 (6 bases). The CDR3 runs to 13 residues. Germline CDR1 is SGHVS and CDR2 is FQNEAQ. The V and J ends lost 5 bases and 9 bases respectively, with 16 bases between them. Combining the CDR3 with reference TRBV7-8 and TRBJ1-1 gives the whole variable domain GAGVSQSPRYKVAKRGQDVALRCDPISGHVSLFWYQQALGQGPEFLTYFQNEAQLDKSGLPSDRFFAERPEGSVSTLKIQRTQQEDSAVYLCASSPGQGRKAFFGQGTRLTVV.

V and J are TRBV4-2 and TRBJ1-4; D might be TRBD1 (5 bases). Germline CDR1 is LGHNA and CDR2 is YNFKEQ. There are 15 residues in the CDR3. Deletions cut 4 bases from V and 6 bases from J, with 15 bases between. The CDR3 sequence: CASSPLPLGDEKLFF. CDR3 DNA: TGTGCCAGCAGCCCCCTGCCCCTAGGGGATGAAAAACTGTTTTTT.

The chain carries TRBV4-1 and TRBJ2-3; TRBD2 aligns across 7 bases. V trimming: 1 base; J trimming: 4 bases; junction bases outside the gene matches: 17. CDR1 MGHRA and CDR2 YSYEKL come from the germline V gene. The length of the CDR3 is 19 residues. CDR3 sequence: CASSQGGGGYNRGADTQYF. The CDR3 region has the DNA TGCGCCAGCAGCCAAGGGGGCGGGGGATACAATAGGGGTGCAGATACGCAGTATTTT.

This rearrangement joins TRBV5-5 to TRBJ2-3; D is possibly TRBD1 (6 bases). The germline V gene encodes CDR1 SGHKS and CDR2 YYEKEE (reference sequence). This CDR3 is 14 amino acids long. V lost 1 base, J lost 0 bases, and 6 bases lay in between. The CDR3 bases are TGTGCCAGCAGCTTGACAGGGAGCACAGATACGCAGTATTTT. Encoded protein: CASSLTGSTDTQYF. Full variable domain (rest looked up from reference TRBV5-5 and TRBJ2-3): DAGVTQSPTHLIKTRGQQVTLRCSPISGHKSVSWYQQVLGQGPQFIFQYYEKEERGRGNFPDRFSARQFPNYSSELNVNALLLGDSALYLCASSLTGSTDTQYFGPGTRLTVL.

This chain connects TRBV5-1 to TRBJ2-1, with D perhaps TRBD2 (5 bases). V was cut by 1 base and J by 8 bases, with 16 bases left in between. CDR1 and CDR2 from the germline V gene are SGHRS and YFSETQ. This CDR3 contains 15 residues. The CDR3 region is CASSLRVGELDEQFF. In DNA, the CDR3 is TGCGCCAGCAGCTTGCGCGTCGGGGAATTAGATGAGCAGTTCTTC.

The chain carries TRBV6-5 and TRBJ1-1; weak D call: TRBD1 (5 bases). The V gene lost 8 bases and the J gene lost 4 bases, with 20 bases spanning the gap. CDR1 MNHEY and CDR2 SVGAGI come from the germline V gene. The CDR3 loop spans 15 amino acids. The DNA for the CDR3 is TGTGCCAGCTCGGAAACCACTAAGGGGATCACTGAAGCTTTCTTT. Translated, it gives CASSETTKGITEAFF.

This clone was counted between two and nine times. V gene TRBV19 combines with J gene TRBJ1-2; D call uncertain. V lost 5 bases and J lost 0, with 7 bases in between. This CDR3 has 13 residues. Germline CDR1 LNHDA, CDR2 SQIVND (reference sequence). The CDR3 sequence: CASSRASNYGYTF. The DNA for the CDR3 is TGTGCCAGTAGTCGGGCCTCTAACTATGGCTACACCTTC. Supplemented by reference TRBV19 and TRBJ1-2, the full variable domain reads DGGITQSPKYLFRKEGQNVTLSCEQNLNHDAMYWYRQDPGQGLRLIYYSQIVNDFQKGDIAEGYSVSREKKESFPLTVTSAQKNPTAFYLCASSRASNYGYTFGSGTRLTVV.

This rearrangement joins TRBV15 to TRBJ2-2, with 7 bases fitting TRBD2. CDR3 length: 16 amino acids. V trimming: 1 base; J trimming: 3 bases; junction bases outside the gene matches: 5. Germline V gene data show CDR1 as LNHNV and CDR2 as YYDKDF (reference sequence). The CDR3 bases are TGTGCCACCAGCAGAGGAAGCGGGGCATACACCGGGGAGCTGTTTTTT. Its protein product is CATSRGSGAYTGELFF.

This sequence joins TRBV4-1 and TRBJ2-5, with D perhaps given as TRBD1 or TRBD2 (5 bases each). With 2 bases removed from V and 4 bases from J, the gap between germline ends came to 14 bases. CDR3 length equals 15 residues. The germline gives CDR1 MGHRA, CDR2 YSYEKL. CDR3: CASSQRAGSPETQYF. In nucleotides, the CDR3 is TGCGCCAGCAGCCAAAGAGCAGGGAGCCCAGAGACCCAGTACTTC.

In its sample, this clone was seen once. The chain links TRBV18 to TRBJ2-5; 7 nucleotides match TRBD1. V shed 6 bases and J 2 bases; nucleotides not matched to a gene: 9. Germline V CDR1 and CDR2: KGHSH, LQKENI. The CDR3 has 15 amino acids. CDR3 residues: CASSRPGQLQETQYF. In nucleotides, the CDR3 is TGTGCCAGCTCCCGTCCGGGACAGCTACAAGAGACCCAGTACTTC.

This sequence joins TRBV4-1 and TRBJ1-5; 7 bases align to TRBD1. Germline loops: CDR1 MGHRA, CDR2 YSYEKL. This CDR3 is 14 amino acids long. J lost 5 bases, V lost 6 bases, and 7 bases had no gene match. This CDR3 is CASSFTGEDQPQHF. The CDR3 DNA reads TGCGCCAGCAGTTTTACAGGGGAGGATCAGCCCCAGCATTTT.

This rearrangement joins TRBV5-1 to TRBJ2-7, with no clear D. The germline V and J ends were trimmed by 2 bases and 2 bases, with 14 bases remaining between them. Looked up from germline, CDR1 is SGHRS and CDR2 is YFSETQ. The CDR3 consists of 15 residues. CDR3 loop: CASSLGQAQTYEQYF. CDR3 coding DNA: TGCGCCAGCAGCTTAGGGCAGGCCCAAACCTACGAGCAGTACTTC.

The chain employs TRBV28 and TRBJ2-1, with a weak D call TRBD2 (5 bases). V was cut by 7 bases and J by 7 bases, with 17 bases left in between. Looked up from germline, CDR1 is MDHEN and CDR2 is SYDVKM. The CDR3 totals 14 residues. The CDR3 spells CASTLPGKQNEQFF. The CDR3 DNA follows: TGTGCCAGCACCCTTCCCGGGAAACAGAATGAGCAGTTCTTC.

The chain joins TRBV14 to TRBJ1-6; possibly TRBD1 for D (5 bases). The CDR3 covers 12 residues. V was cut by 5 bases and J by 16 bases, with 15 bases left in between. Per the germline V gene, CDR1 is SGHDN and CDR2 is FVKESK. The CDR3 coding sequence is TGTGCCAGCAGCTCCCGGGGGACTTCTCTCCACTTT. Translating gives CASSSRGTSLHF.

The V gene is TRBV28, the J gene TRBJ2-1, with D possibly TRBD2 on 6 matching bases. Trimming removed 5 bases from V and 7 bases from J, with 15 bases in between. Germline CDR1 and CDR2: MDHEN and SYDVKM. This CDR3 comprises 14 residues. CDR3 DNA: TGTGCCAGCAGTCTATACCCGGGGGAGAATGAGCAGTTCTTC. Its translation: CASSLYPGENEQFF.

This chain uses TRBV19 with TRBJ2-6; TRBD1 agrees at 8 bases. CDR3 size: 17 residues. The germline V gene encodes CDR1 LNHDA and CDR2 SQIVND (reference sequence). J lost 2 bases, V lost 4 bases, and 7 bases had no gene match. Here the CDR3 DNA reads TGTGCCAGTAGTAGGGACAGGCCGGGGACTGGGGCCAACGTCCTGACTTTC. It encodes CASSRDRPGTGANVLTF.

The V gene is TRBV7-2, the J gene TRBJ1-5; D is unresolved. Germline assignment: CDR1 SGHTA and CDR2 FQGNSA. V dropped 5 bases and J dropped 7 bases, with 9 bases sitting between them. The CDR3 loop spans 12 amino acids. This chain's CDR3 is CASSNYRQPQHF. CDR3 in DNA: TGTGCCAGCAGCAATTACCGGCAGCCCCAGCATTTT.

The chain combines TRBV7-2 with TRBJ1-1; D unresolved. The CDR3 totals 14 residues. The V gene's germline CDR1 is SGHTA and CDR2 FQGNSA. Deletions cut 5 bases from V and 1 base from J, with 11 bases between. The CDR3 bases are TGTGCCAGCAGCCGTCTAGGCGGGAACACTGAAGCTTTCTTT. Translation gives CASSRLGGNTEAFF.

The genes are TRBV2 and TRBJ2-2, with no clear D. V gave up 4 bases and J gave up 7 bases, with 13 bases separating them. Germline V gives CDR1 SNHLY, CDR2 FYNNEI. This CDR3 contains 14 residues. CDR3 nucleotide sequence: TGTGCCAGCAGTGGGGTGGATAGTAGCGGGGAGCTGTTTTTT. Amino acid sequence: CASSGVDSSGELFF.

This clone was seen once. In DNA form, the CDR3 reads TGTGCCAGCAGTGTTGGTCCAGCGGGAGGGGTGGGTGAGCAGTTCTTC. Its protein is CASSVGPAGGVGEQFF. The rearrangement joins TRBV6-1 to TRBJ2-1; 10 bases align to TRBD2. Trimming removed 4 bases from V and 9 bases from J; junction bases left unmatched: 12. Germline V gives CDR1 MNHNS, CDR2 SASEGT. This CDR3 comprises 16 residues.

This rearrangement joins TRBV7-9 to TRBJ1-2, with 8 nucleotides matching TRBD1. Unmatched junction bases numbered 4, after V lost 5 bases and J lost 8 bases. CDR3 size: 12 residues. CDR1 and CDR2 from the germline V gene are SEHNR and FQNEAQ (reference sequence). CDR3 amino acids: CASSQGARGYTF. As DNA, the CDR3 is TGTGCCAGCAGCCAGGGGGCTAGGGGCTACACCTTC.

The chain is built from TRBV28 and TRBJ1-1; D might be TRBD1 (5 bases). This CDR3 region has 15 residues. V lost 1 base and J lost 5, with 14 bases in between. Looked up from germline, CDR1 is MDHEN and CDR2 is SYDVKM. As DNA, the CDR3 is TGTGCCAGCAGTTTATTGCAGGGACCAGGGACTGAAGCTTTCTTT. It specifies CASSLLQGPGTEAFF.